The 4 T cell receptor beta chains below come from one sample, sequenced in a study of T-cell reconstitution after alpha-beta-depleted transplantation in children. Unique molecular identifiers were used in preparing the TCRbeta library. TCRdb itself ran the PCR reads through MiXCR, one entry per CDR3 protein. The sample carries some 200,000 distinct CDR3 sequences, 7% to 9% recorded once. Sequenced here: PBMCs, mostly from graft donor cells, sampled 360 days after TCRalphabeta/CD19-depleted stem cell transplant. The receptors derive from a male patient aged 2-15 years who had a stem cell transplant for acute myeloid leukemia, so the T cells may come from the graft donor.

This chain joins TRBV5-1 and TRBJ2-5; D might be TRBD2 (5 bases). The CDR3 totals 14 residues. Looked up from germline, CDR1 is SGHRS and CDR2 is YFSETQ. V was trimmed by 3 bases and J by 2 bases, leaving 11 bases between them. CDR3 protein: CASSWAADQETQYF. CDR3 sequence (DNA): TGCGCCAGCAGCTGGGCAGCGGATCAAGAGACCCAGTACTTC.

This clonotype came up a few times. This chain connects TRBV15 to TRBJ2-3, with TRBD1 matching 8 bases. V dropped 0 bases and J dropped 2; count of bases not matched to a gene: 10. CDR1 and CDR2 (germline): LNHNV, YYDKDF (reference sequence). The CDR3 has 18 amino acids. Here the CDR3 reads CATSREPGQGANTDTQYF. In DNA form, the CDR3 reads TGTGCCACCAGCAGAGAACCTGGTCAGGGGGCCAACACAGATACGCAGTATTTT.

This chain uses TRBV7-9 with TRBJ2-2, with 7 positions matching TRBD2. V trimming: 5 bases; J trimming: 0 bases; junction bases outside the gene matches: 9. The CDR3 runs to 17 residues. Germline-derived CDR1 and CDR2 are SEHNR and FQNEAQ (reference sequence). CDR3 nucleotide sequence: TGTGCCAGCAGCCCACCAGGGACTACCTCGAACACCGGGGAGCTGTTTTTT. This codes for CASSPPGTTSNTGELFF.

V usage is TRBV7-2 and J usage is TRBJ2-7; 8 bases are a match to TRBD1. CDR1 SGHTA and CDR2 FQGNSA come from the germline V gene. The CDR3 length is 20 residues. J gave up 6 bases and V 0 bases, and 22 bases lay outside the gene matches. CDR3: CASSLAHGTGGLLRAREQYF. CDR3 coding DNA: TGTGCCAGCAGCTTAGCGCATGGGACAGGAGGTCTACTGAGAGCTCGCGAGCAGTACTTC.